This T cell receptor beta chain was identified in a study of identical twins. Each CDR3 protein is one row after TCRdb ran MiXCR on the 5' RACE reads. The sample lists some 500,000 distinct CDR3 sequences; around 14% were seen once. This clonotype was detected many times. At one end, the junction sequence differs from germline, possibly due to a read error. The CDR3 is 15 residues long. Germline V gene data show CDR1 as SGHRS and CDR2 as YFSETQ. In addition, the sample was reused for a study of yellow fever vaccine responses in identical twins.

This clonotype was sampled from a woman under 30 in good health. Sequenced input: CD4+ T cells sorted from blood. The chain recombines TRBV5-1 with TRBJ2-1; 14 bases agree with TRBD2. The CDR3: CASSLGLAGGDEQFF. The DNA of the CDR3 is TGTGCCAGCAGCCTCGGACTAGCGGGGGGAGATGAGCAGTTCTTC.